This T cell receptor beta chain was observed in a study of T cells in Graves' hyperthyroidism and ophthalmopathy. J gave up 10 bases and V 7 bases, and 10 bases lay outside the gene matches. The germline V gene has CDR1 SNHLY and CDR2 FYNNEI. This CDR3 has 14 amino acids. The TCR beta CDR3 regions underwent amplification using RNA transcripts as the source. HTBI primers were used for first-round RT-PCR of the TCR CDR3. Each CDR3 protein is one row after TCRdb ran MiXCR on the multiplex PCR reads. Of roughly 380,000 distinct CDR3 sequences in the sample, 11% to 15% were seen once. Reasons for excluding patients were uncontrolled infection, other autoimmune disease, pregnancy or lactation.

The sample taken for sequencing was blood. This chain connects TRBV2 to TRBJ2-5, with TRBD1 identical over 12 bases. This TCR was recovered from an older woman with Graves' hyperthyroidism. CDR3 sequence: CASNLGDRGRDQYF. The DNA for the CDR3 is TGTGCCAGCAATCTAGGGGACAGGGGGCGCGACCAGTACTTC.